Presented here are 6 T cell receptor beta chains from one specimen sequenced in a study of blood T cell repertoires in COVID-19. Some clones are missing from TCRdb's copy, which holds only in-frame ones; the method was immunoSEQ multiplex PCR. The repertoire holds around 300,000 clones, with about 90% as singletons. Sequenced sample: peripheral blood. The source of these receptors is a woman aged 40 to 50 with acute or convalescent COVID-19.

This chain links TRBV9 with TRBJ1-2; maybe TRBD1 (6 bases). CDR3 length: 13 amino acids. Germline-derived CDR1 and CDR2 are SGDLS and YYNGEE. The V gene lost 3 bases and the J gene lost 1 base, with 7 bases spanning the gap. The DNA for the CDR3 is TGTGCCAGCAGCGAACAGGGTAACTATGGCTACACCTTC. Its protein product is CASSEQGNYGYTF.

The DNA of the CDR3 is TGTGCCAGCAGCGTTGGGACAGCCGGGGAGCTGTTTTTT. It translates to CASSVGTAGELFF. This sequence joins TRBV9 and TRBJ2-2, with 7 bases that match TRBD1. Per the germline V gene, CDR1 is SGDLS and CDR2 is YYNGEE. The CDR3 is 13 residues long. V lost 2 bases, J lost 6 bases, and 1 base stayed unmatched.

V gene TRBV5-1 combines with J gene TRBJ1-2; TRBD1 matches at 12 bases. V shed 4 bases, J shed 0 bases, and the junction held 13 bases outside the gene matches. The germline gives CDR1 SGHRS, CDR2 YFSETQ. CDR3 size: 19 residues. CDR3 DNA: TGCGCCAGCAGCAAAACCAGACCGGGACAGGGGGCTACTAACTATGGCTACACCTTC. This encodes CASSKTRPGQGATNYGYTF.

This clone was counted between two and nine times. V and J are TRBV7-2 and TRBJ1-5; D gene unclear. The germline V and J ends were trimmed by 2 bases and 7 bases, with 9 bases remaining between them. Germline V gene sequence: CDR1 SGHTA, CDR2 FQGNSA. The CDR3 spans 13 residues. The CDR3 DNA sequence: TGTGCCAGCAGCTTATTGAGCGGACAGCCCCAGCATTTT. Residues: CASSLLSGQPQHF.

V is TRBV7-8 and J is TRBJ2-4, with 7 positions matching TRBD2. CDR3 size: 16 residues. Germline V gene sequence: CDR1 SGHVS, CDR2 FQNEAQ. V lost 4 bases, J lost 1 base, and 7 bases stayed unmatched. The CDR3 DNA sequence: TGTGCCAGCAGCTCCCTCTCCGGGGGGGCCAAAAACATTCAGTACTTC. Protein: CASSSLSGGAKNIQYF.

The genes are TRBV7-9 and TRBJ1-3, with TRBD1 matching over 8 bases. From germline, CDR1 is SEHNR and CDR2 FQNEAQ (reference sequence). The V segment lost 5 bases and the J segment 4 bases; nucleotides outside the gene matches: 7. The CDR3 runs 15 residues. The CDR3 protein is CASSDGQGAGNTIYF. The DNA for the CDR3 is TGTGCCAGCAGCGATGGACAGGGTGCCGGAAACACCATATATTTT.